This T cell receptor (beta chain) was retrieved from a study of T cells and Merkel cell carcinoma outcomes. Study observations and caveats: Merkel cell carcinoma outcomes were reportedly predicted by repertoire and T-cell density.

The table came from immunoSEQ multiplex PCR; TCRdb's copy has only in-frame clones and leaves some out. The top ten hold 7.9% of the sample, which has roughly 14,000 clones, around 87% seen once. The J segment lost 1 base and the V segment lost 2 bases, leaving 2 bases of the junction unmatched. This CDR3 has 16 amino acids. Germline values: CDR1 MNHNY, CDR2 SVGAGI (reference sequence). A note on this clone: Antigen unknown.

The sequenced sample was tumor tissue from Merkel cell carcinoma. The receptor was derived from a human donor with Merkel cell carcinoma. The rearrangement links TRBV6-6 to TRBJ2-3; 11 nucleotides match TRBD2. For the CDR3, the DNA is TGTGCCAGCAGTTACGGGACTAGCGGCGGCACAGATACGCAGTATTTT. Residues: CASSYGTSGGTDTQYF.